A single sample gave rise to the 29 T cell receptor beta chains below, sequenced in a study of cytomegalovirus exposure and HLA in healthy donors. PCR was performed using 60 Vbeta and 13 Jbeta primers. Assay: immunoSEQ multiplex PCR; the TCRdb copy retains only in-frame clones and omits some. The sample consists of more than 80,000 clones, 75% of them appearing once. Sequencing input: PBMCs. These receptors were obtained from a man aged 35-49 years in good health and CMV-seronegative.

This chain links TRBV5-1 with TRBJ2-7; 10 bases match TRBD1. CDR1 is SGHRS and CDR2 is YFSETQ in the germline V gene. The CDR3 sequence is 15 residues long. The V gene end was trimmed by 6 bases and the J gene end by 3 bases; junction bases not matched to a gene: 9. The CDR3 DNA reads TGCGCCAGCAAATCCAGACAGGGGGCGGACTACGAGCAGTACTTC. Amino acids: CASKSRQGADYEQYF. The whole variable domain, remainder taken from reference TRBV5-1 and TRBJ2-7, is KAGVTQTPRYLIKTRGQQVTLSCSPISGHRSVSWYQQTPGQGLQFLFEYFSETQRNKGNFPGRFSGRQFSNSRSEMNVSTLELGDSALYLCASKSRQGADYEQYFGPGTRLTVT.

This chain uses TRBV5-1 with TRBJ2-2; 9 nucleotides match TRBD1. Germline CDR1 is SGHRS and CDR2 is YFSETQ. The CDR3 covers 15 residues. V shed 3 bases and J 5 bases; nucleotides not matched to a gene: 5. CDR3 residues: CASSYGQGHTGELFF. Written as DNA, the CDR3 is TGCGCCAGCAGCTACGGACAGGGGCATACCGGGGAGCTGTTTTTT.

J is TRBJ2-1 and V is TRBV7-9; weak D call: TRBD1 (5 bases). V gave up 3 bases and J gave up 5 bases, with 14 bases separating them. Germline CDR1 SEHNR, CDR2 FQNEAQ (reference sequence). This CDR3 comprises 15 residues. CDR3 sequence reads: CASSFGEGANNEQFF. The CDR3 nucleotides are TGTGCCAGCAGCTTTGGAGAAGGGGCGAACAATGAGCAGTTCTTC.

This clone has just one count. As the CDR3 is not closed by the conserved phenylalanine or tryptophan, this likely results from a read error. The V call is TRBV6-1, the J call TRBJ1-6; TRBD1 agrees at 7 bases. V shed 7 bases, J shed 9 bases, and the junction held 9 bases outside the gene matches. Germline V gives CDR1 MNHNS, CDR2 SASEGT. This CDR3 has 14 amino acids. The CDR3 coding sequence is TGTGCCAGCATCGGCCGGGACAGAATTTCACCCCTCCACCTT. Amino acids: CASIGRDRISPLHL.

The chain carries TRBV19 and TRBJ1-5, with D perhaps TRBD1 (6 bases). CDR1 and CDR2 from the germline V gene are LNHDA and SQIVND (reference sequence). The CDR3 loop spans 15 amino acids. Trimming left V 6 bases short and J 8 bases short, with 20 bases between. CDR3 DNA sequence: TGTGCCAGTAGCAGCCAGGTGGACAGTGTGAAGCCCCAGCATTTT. Amino acids: CASSSQVDSVKPQHF.

Turning to this clone: A junction boundary mismatches the germline segment, possibly from a read error. The chain has TRBV7-9 and TRBJ1-2, with 9 positions matching TRBD1. Germline CDR1 reads SEHNR; CDR2 reads FQNEAQ (reference sequence). CDR3 length equals 14 residues. The chain's CDR3 is CSSSFGQGNYGYTF. CDR3 coding DNA: TGTTCCAGCAGCTTTGGACAGGGGAACTATGGCTACACCTTC.

This chain's CDR3 is CASSLRGYTGELFF. The CDR3 DNA sequence: TGTGCCAGCAGTTTAAGGGGGTACACCGGGGAGCTGTTTTTT. The V and J genes are TRBV27 and TRBJ2-2, with D perhaps TRBD1 (6 bases). Germline values: CDR1 MNHEY, CDR2 SMNVEV (reference sequence). V was pared by 2 bases and J by 3 bases, with 7 bases between. The CDR3 is 14 residues long.

The CDR3 region is CASRKRDRITTYEQYF. The CDR3 region has the DNA TGTGCCAGTAGGAAACGGGACAGAATAACCACCTACGAGCAGTACTTC. This chain uses TRBV19 with TRBJ2-7; 7 nucleotides align to TRBD1. From germline, CDR1 is LNHDA and CDR2 SQIVND (reference sequence). V shed 6 bases, J shed 2 bases, and the junction held 13 bases outside the gene matches. The CDR3 sequence is 16 residues long.

The chain carries TRBV5-1 and TRBJ1-2, with 10 nucleotides matching TRBD1. The CDR3 contains 15 residues. CDR1 is SGHRS, CDR2 YFSETQ, per germline. V dropped 3 bases and J dropped 8; count of bases not matched to a gene: 10. Here the CDR3 DNA reads TGCGCCAGCAGCTCCACGACAGGGGGCTCGGTAGGCTACACCTTC. This translates into CASSSTTGGSVGYTF.

The V call is TRBV5-1, the J call TRBJ2-7, with TRBD2 matching over 9 bases. Germline-derived CDR1 and CDR2 are SGHRS and YFSETQ. The CDR3 spans 18 residues. The V gene end was trimmed by 2 bases and the J gene end by 0 bases; junction bases not matched to a gene: 12. CDR3 DNA: TGCGCCAGCAGCTTAGGTCGAGCGGGGGGCCTGAGCTCCTACGAGCAGTACTTC. Protein sequence: CASSLGRAGGLSSYEQYF.

In the case of this clone: Other DNA sequences of this sample code for an identical CDR3. This rearrangement joins TRBV7-9 to TRBJ1-6, with 7 bases that match TRBD1. The J segment lost 6 bases and the V segment lost 3 bases, leaving 2 bases of the junction unmatched. Germline CDR1 and CDR2: SEHNR and FQNEAQ (reference sequence). This CDR3 is built from 14 residues. The CDR3 protein is CASSLGQSNSPLHF. As DNA, the CDR3 is TGTGCCAGCAGCTTGGGACAGTCTAATTCACCCCTCCACTTT. Full variable domain (outside the CDR3, taken from reference TRBV7-9 and TRBJ1-6): DTGVSQNPRHKITKRGQNVTFRCDPISEHNRLYWYRQTLGQGPEFLTYFQNEAQLEKSRLLSDRFSAERPKGSFSTLEIQRTEQGDSAMYLCASSLGQSNSPLHFGNGTRLTVT.

The chain employs TRBV6-1 and TRBJ2-5; D call uncertain. Germline lookup yields CDR1 MNHNS and CDR2 SASEGT. The length of the CDR3 is 13 residues. V was clipped by 1 base and J by 5 bases, with 8 bases between them. The CDR3 here is CASSEVLPETQYF. CDR3 DNA: TGTGCCAGCAGTGAAGTCCTCCCCGAGACCCAGTACTTC.

The chain joins TRBV7-9 to TRBJ1-1; 11 bases match TRBD1. Germline V gene sequence: CDR1 SEHNR, CDR2 FQNEAQ (reference sequence). This CDR3 is 15 amino acids long. J was trimmed by 4 bases and V by 5 bases; bases with no gene match: 6. The CDR3 is CASSPGDRGGTEAFF. The CDR3 coding sequence is TGTGCCAGCAGCCCCGGGGACAGGGGGGGCACTGAAGCTTTCTTT.

This rearrangement joins TRBV7-6 to TRBJ2-5, with 16 nucleotides matching TRBD2. This CDR3 is 15 amino acids long. With V trimmed by 6 bases and J by 5 bases, 3 bases remained unmatched. Looked up from germline, CDR1 is SGHVS and CDR2 is FNYEAQ. The CDR3 loop is CASSQGLAGGETQYF. The CDR3 bases are TGTGCCAGCAGTCAGGGACTAGCGGGGGGGGAGACCCAGTACTTC.

This chain uses TRBV4-1 with TRBJ2-7, with a weak D call TRBD2 (5 bases). The germline gives CDR1 MGHRA, CDR2 YSYEKL. The CDR3 runs to 16 residues. Between the trimmed V and J ends, which lost 3 bases and 2 bases, there was a span of 17 bases. The chain's CDR3 is CASSHVGRRETYEQYF. The CDR3 DNA is TGCGCCAGCAGCCACGTAGGGAGAAGAGAAACCTACGAGCAGTACTTC.

The chain couples TRBV27 to TRBJ2-1, with 10 bases lining up with TRBD2. The trim removed 4 bases at V and 7 bases at J, leaving 10 bases unmatched. The germline V gene has CDR1 MNHEY and CDR2 SMNVEV (reference sequence). The CDR3 spans 16 residues. The CDR3 sequence: CASSYWVAGGKNEQFF. CDR3 in DNA: TGTGCCAGCAGTTATTGGGTAGCGGGGGGAAAAAATGAGCAGTTCTTC.

This clone showed up just once. The gene calls are TRBV6-5 and TRBJ2-5, with 9 nucleotides matching TRBD1. The J call could be wrong; TRBJ2-7 is a better fit for the DNA end. The germline V gene encodes CDR1 MNHEY and CDR2 SVGAGI. This CDR3 spans 15 amino acids. The CDR3 nucleotides read TGTGCCAGCAGCCCTGCCGGGACAGGGTCCCACGAGCAGTACTTC. Protein product: CASSPAGTGSHEQYF.

This clone has a handful of counts. The chain has TRBV2 and TRBJ1-6; a possible D gene is TRBD1 (6 bases). Trimming cost V 6 bases and J 10 bases, with 13 bases left between them. CDR1 and CDR2 (germline): SNHLY, FYNNEI. The CDR3 length is 13 residues. The CDR3 region has the DNA TGTGCCAGCAGACCGGGACAAGGATCACCCCTCCACTTT. Protein: CASRPGQGSPLHF.

This clone was seen a few times. The chain joins TRBV19 to TRBJ2-2, with D possibly being TRBD1 (6 bases). Germline lookup yields CDR1 LNHDA and CDR2 SQIVND (reference sequence). This CDR3 spans 19 amino acids. Trimming shortened V by 3 bases and J by 0 bases, and 20 bases separated the two germline ends. In DNA form, the CDR3 reads TGTGCCAGTAGTATGTTTGGCAGGGGAAAGCGCGCGAACACCGGGGAGCTGTTTTTT. Amino acids: CASSMFGRGKRANTGELFF.

The chain carries TRBV10-1 and TRBJ2-5; 7 bases are a match to TRBD2. Losses at the gene ends were 0 bases for V and 5 bases for J; bases not matched to a gene: 6. Germline V gene sequence: CDR1 WNHNN, CDR2 SYGVQD (reference sequence). CDR3 length: 15 residues. CDR3 nucleotides: TGCGCCAGCAGTGAGTCAACGGGGGGTGCGGAGACCCAGTACTTC. This codes for CASSESTGGAETQYF.

The chain employs TRBV2 and TRBJ1-1, with D maybe TRBD1 (6 bases). Trimming removed 4 bases at V and 3 bases at J, with 12 bases between. Germline CDR1 reads SNHLY; CDR2 reads FYNNEI. This CDR3 region has 14 residues. CDR3 residues: CASSASTGYTEAFF. The CDR3 region has the DNA TGTGCCAGCAGTGCAAGCACAGGGTACACTGAAGCTTTCTTT.

The chain has TRBV7-8 and TRBJ2-5; TRBD2 matches 12 bases. The ends lost 1 base at V and 1 base at J; junction bases unmatched: 4. The CDR3 is 17 amino acids. Germline V CDR1 and CDR2: SGHVS, FQNEAQ. The CDR3 DNA follows: TGTGCCAGCAGCTTAGGGAGACTAGCGGGGGCCCAAGAGACCCAGTACTTC. This translates into CASSLGRLAGAQETQYF.

The genes are TRBV15 and TRBJ2-2; D call uncertain. V lost 1 base and J 6 bases, leaving 6 bases between the germline ends. This CDR3 comprises 13 residues. The germline gives CDR1 LNHNV, CDR2 YYDKDF (reference sequence). The chain's CDR3 is CATSRGLAGELFF. The CDR3 nucleotides read TGTGCCACCAGCAGAGGGTTAGCCGGGGAGCTGTTTTTT.

The sample holds a few counts of this clone. V and J are TRBV4-2 and TRBJ2-2; tentative D call: TRBD2 (6 bases). V lost 0 bases to trimming and J lost 3 bases, with 11 bases between them. The CDR3 spans 16 residues. CDR1 and CDR2 from the germline V gene are LGHNA and YNFKEQ. The DNA for the CDR3 is TGTGCCAGCAGCCAAGAATACAGCGGGCACACCGGGGAGCTGTTTTTT. Its protein product is CASSQEYSGHTGELFF.

This chain links TRBV18 with TRBJ1-3, with D perhaps matching TRBD1 (5 bases). Trimming removed 3 bases at V and 2 bases at J, with 8 bases between. The CDR3 contains 14 residues. CDR1 and CDR2 (germline): KGHSH, LQKENI. This CDR3 is CASSPETAGNTIYF. The CDR3 DNA follows: TGTGCCAGCTCACCTGAGACAGCTGGAAACACCATATATTTT.

The genes are TRBV6-7 and TRBJ2-7; 8 bases align to TRBD1. TRBV6-7 is an ORF; its function is uncertain. This CDR3 region has 12 residues. The CDR3 loop is CAEGQGSYEQYF. The CDR3 nucleotides read TGTGCTGAAGGACAGGGCTCCTACGAGCAGTACTTC.

There are a few counts of this clone. This chain uses TRBV6-6 with TRBJ1-1; D unresolved. CDR3 length: 16 amino acids. Germline V lookup: CDR1 MNHNY, CDR2 SVGAGI (reference sequence). Trimming stripped 4 bases from V and 8 bases from J, with 23 bases between. Written as DNA, the CDR3 is TGTGCCAGCAGTTTGAGGACTACCGGACTCTCATGGGAAGCTTTCTTT. Its translation: CASSLRTTGLSWEAFF.

The V call is TRBV27, the J call TRBJ2-2; D is undetermined. V was clipped by 4 bases and J by 0 bases, with 12 bases between them. The CDR3 covers 16 residues. Per germline, CDR1 MNHEY and CDR2 SMNVEV (reference sequence). CDR3 DNA: TGTGCCAGCAGTTCGAAGCGTAACGCGAACACCGGGGAGCTGTTTTTT. This gives the protein CASSSKRNANTGELFF.

J is TRBJ2-1 and V is TRBV4-1; 11 nucleotides align to TRBD1. The CDR3 is 16 residues long. Trimming removed 4 bases from V and 9 bases from J; junction bases left unmatched: 11. Germline V lookup: CDR1 MGHRA, CDR2 YSYEKL. The CDR3 is CASSPPDRGRLREQFF. CDR3 coding DNA: TGCGCCAGCAGCCCCCCGGACAGGGGGCGTCTCCGTGAGCAGTTCTTC.